This T cell receptor beta chain stems from a study of CD8+ T cells in alopecia areata. Study conclusions and caveats: In scalp and blood, many expanded lesional clones persisted during tofacitinib.

This clone has a single count. Its antigen is as yet unknown. V lost 10 bases, J lost 3 bases, and 21 bases lay in between. Germline lookup yields CDR1 MGHDK and CDR2 SYGVNS. This CDR3 is built from 15 residues. Documented treatment: oral pan-JAK inhibitor, 5-10 mg twice daily. Those with alopecia areata gave lesional scalp punch biopsies and peripheral blood. Once RNA had been extracted, it was reverse transcribed into cDNA to act as the sequencing template. Method: immunoSEQ multiplex PCR; TCRdb's copy keeps in-frame clones and lacks some. The sample consists of some 170,000 clones, less than 75% of them appearing once.

The material was CD4+ T cells sorted from blood, obtained at approximately week 60, from a patient treated with tofacitinib. The TCR originated in a human donor with alopecia areata. The chain couples TRBV25-1 to TRBJ1-2; D perhaps matches TRBD1 (5 bases). The CDR3 here is CANTSVRDPYYGYTF. CDR3 sequence (DNA): TGTGCCAACACTTCGGTCAGGGACCCCTACTATGGCTACACCTTC.